This T cell receptor (beta chain) came from a study of neurological immune-mediated disorders. The sample holds many counts of this clonotype. The CDR3 loop spans 15 amino acids. The germline CDR1 and CDR2 sequences are KGHSH and LQKENI. The V and J ends lost 5 bases and 8 bases respectively, with 16 bases between them. The unsorted libraries were generated from a total of 2 million PBMCs, which had been stored in RNAlater at -80 C. cDNA synthesis was performed by 5'RACE with 10-nucleotide random UMIs. The output of every sequencing run, over 160 million TCR-beta sequences, came from 15-18 subjects. Each CDR3 protein is one row after TCRdb ran MiXCR on the 5' RACE reads. The table includes 50,000 to 55,000 distinct CDR3 sequences, approximately 10% detected once.

This chain uses TRBV18 with TRBJ1-6, with a possible D match to TRBD1 (6 bases). The source of this sequence is a man between 65 and 85 years old with HTLV-1-associated myelopathy (HAM/TSP). The sample comprised PBMCs. Here the CDR3 reads CASSSTGRWDSPLHF. CDR3 coding DNA: TGTGCCAGCTCATCAACAGGGAGATGGGATTCACCCCTCCACTTT.